The 21 T cell receptor beta chains in this list originate from one sample, sequenced in a study of T cells after yellow fever vaccination. TCRdb ran MiXCR on the 5' RACE reads and lists one entry per CDR3 protein. The table records 500,000 to 650,000 distinct CDR3 sequences, around an eighth of them present only once. This specimen was PBMCs, taken on the day of the yellow fever booster vaccination. All receptors derive from a man aged 25 to 40 who received the YFV17D yellow fever vaccine.

The CDR3 sequence is CSVERADRNTEAFF. CDR3 DNA sequence: TGCAGCGTTGAACGAGCGGACAGAAACACTGAAGCTTTCTTT. The chain couples TRBV29-1 to TRBJ1-1; tentatively, D is TRBD1 (6 bases). CDR3 length: 14 residues. Germline values: CDR1 SQVTM, CDR2 ANQGSEA. Trimming stripped 2 bases from V and 2 bases from J, with 12 bases between.

There are many counts of this clonotype. The rearrangement uses TRBV20-1 and TRBJ2-1; 11 nucleotides line up with TRBD2. The CDR3 is 14 residues long. Trimming took 0 bases from V and 7 from J; bases not matched to a gene: 2. The germline V gene encodes CDR1 DFQATT and CDR2 SNEGSKA (reference sequence). CDR3 DNA sequence: TGCAGTGCTAGAGACACTAGCGGGGGTAATGAGCAGTTCTTC. Residues: CSARDTSGGNEQFF.

The genes are TRBV7-2 and TRBJ2-3, with a weak D call TRBD2 (5 bases). The CDR3 extends over 13 amino acids. V lost 3 bases and J 7 bases, leaving 11 bases between the germline ends. CDR1 is SGHTA, CDR2 FQGNSA, per germline. In DNA, the CDR3 is TGTGCCAGCAGCTTGGGTGGAGGATATACGCAGTATTTT. It encodes CASSLGGGYTQYF.

This chain joins TRBV5-6 and TRBJ2-2; D is perhaps TRBD1 or TRBD2 (5 bases each). The V gene lost 2 bases and the J gene lost 0 bases, with 11 bases spanning the gap. The CDR3 covers 16 residues. CDR1 is SGHDT and CDR2 is YYEEEE in the germline V gene. The DNA for the CDR3 is TGTGCCAGCAGCTTCGGGGCACCTTCGAACACCGGGGAGCTGTTTTTT. Protein sequence: CASSFGAPSNTGELFF.

The chain recombines TRBV12-3 or TRBV12-4 with TRBJ1-4, with unresolved D. This CDR3 comprises 14 residues. V shed 2 bases and J shed 3 bases, with 7 bases lying between them. The CDR3 nucleotides read TGTGCCAGCAGTTTAAAGTCGGCTAATGAAAAACTGTTTTTT. Encoded protein: CASSLKSANEKLFF.

The rearrangement joins TRBV24-1 to TRBJ2-3; D gene ambiguous. Per germline, CDR1 KGHDR and CDR2 SFDVKD. V gave up 1 base and J gave up 6 bases, with 10 bases separating them. The CDR3 covers 14 residues. The CDR3 region is CATSDLRVGDTQYF. For the CDR3, the DNA is TGTGCCACCAGTGATTTAAGGGTGGGGGATACGCAGTATTTT.

This chain connects TRBV7-6 to TRBJ2-1, with unresolved D. This CDR3 spans 16 amino acids. Germline V gene lookup returns CDR1 SGHVS and CDR2 FNYEAQ. Trimming stripped 0 bases from V and 8 bases from J, with 17 bases between. The CDR3 DNA reads TGTGCCAGCAGCTTAGCGCGGTGGGGTACCCTACATGAGCAGTTCTTC. Translated, it gives CASSLARWGTLHEQFF.

This chain uses TRBV20-1 with TRBJ2-3, with TRBD2 matching 11 bases. Unmatched junction bases numbered 7, after V lost 3 bases and J lost 2 bases. CDR3 length: 16 residues. Germline CDR1 and CDR2: DFQATT and SNEGSKA (reference sequence). The CDR3 is CSASPAGLAVTDTQYF. Written as DNA, the CDR3 is TGCAGTGCTAGTCCCGCGGGACTAGCGGTCACAGATACGCAGTATTTT.

This clonotype was observed many times. The chain uses TRBV29-1 and TRBJ2-3; D ambiguous. Germline V gene lookup returns CDR1 SQVTM and CDR2 ANQGSEA. The CDR3 spans 14 residues. V was cut by 4 bases and J by 0 bases, with 11 bases left in between. The CDR3 nucleotides are TGCAGCGTTGCTATACAGACGAGCACAGATACGCAGTATTTT. Translating gives CSVAIQTSTDTQYF.

The chain uses TRBV5-1 and TRBJ2-6; unclear D gene. Between the trimmed V and J ends, which lost 2 bases and 0 bases, there was a span of 18 bases. The germline V gene encodes CDR1 SGHRS and CDR2 YFSETQ. The CDR3 totals 19 residues. In DNA form, the CDR3 reads TGCGCCAGCAGCTTAAACCCCCAGACGGCATTCTCTGGGGCCAACGTCCTGACTTTC. This encodes CASSLNPQTAFSGANVLTF.

This clonotype was found a few times. The gene calls are TRBV18 and TRBJ1-1; possible D gene TRBD1, 5 bases. The V and J ends lost 6 bases and 8 bases respectively, with 16 bases between them. CDR1 is KGHSH and CDR2 is LQKENI in the germline V gene. The CDR3 extends over 13 amino acids. CDR3 residues: CASSPREGKEAFF. In nucleotides, the CDR3 is TGTGCCAGCTCCCCAAGGGAGGGGAAAGAAGCTTTCTTT.

This chain uses TRBV15 with TRBJ2-7, with no clear D. The ends were cut back, 7 bases at V and 5 bases at J, with 21 bases in the middle. The CDR3 sequence is 15 residues long. Per the germline V gene, CDR1 is LNHNV and CDR2 is YYDKDF (reference sequence). CDR3 coding DNA: TGTGCCACCACCCATACGGTGGGCCCCCTGAACGAGCAGTACTTC. This encodes CATTHTVGPLNEQYF.

V and J are TRBV6-1 and TRBJ2-1, with D perhaps TRBD2 (6 bases). Per the germline V gene, CDR1 is MNHNS and CDR2 is SASEGT. The V and J ends lost 4 bases and 9 bases respectively, with 16 bases between them. The CDR3 runs 14 residues. The CDR3 region has the DNA TGTGCCAGCAGTGCGGGACTCACGGTGGGTGAGCAGTTCTTC. Its translation is CASSAGLTVGEQFF.

This clonotype was detected ten times or more. J is TRBJ1-2 and V is TRBV5-1, with TRBD1 matching over 8 bases. Trimming at V came to 5 bases and at J to 8 bases, leaving 14 bases not matched to a gene. CDR1 is SGHRS and CDR2 is YFSETQ in the germline V gene. The CDR3 covers 15 residues. CDR3 DNA sequence: TGCGCCAGCAGAGGAGGACAGGGCTCGGATATAGGCTACACCTTC. Its protein product is CASRGGQGSDIGYTF.

This clonotype was detected a few times. The chain combines TRBV14 with TRBJ2-7; TRBD2 might be the D (5 bases). Germline CDR1 reads SGHDN; CDR2 reads FVKESK. Trimming took 8 bases from V and 2 from J, leaving 10 bases between them. There are 12 residues in the CDR3. CDR3 sequence reads: CASSGLPYEQYF. The CDR3, as DNA: TGTGCCAGCTCAGGACTCCCCTACGAGCAGTACTTC.

The chain has TRBV12-3 or TRBV12-4 and TRBJ1-5; D possibly corresponds to TRBD1 (5 bases). The CDR3 extends over 14 amino acids. The V end lost 2 bases, the J end lost 7 bases, and 12 bases lay between the germline ends. The CDR3 coding sequence is TGTGCCAGCAGTTTATCGGGGGGGTTCCAGCCCCAGCATTTT. This codes for CASSLSGGFQPQHF.

At least ten counts were recorded for this clonotype. The chain couples TRBV7-6 to TRBJ2-1, with a weak D call TRBD2 (6 bases). Germline values: CDR1 SGHVS, CDR2 FNYEAQ. The CDR3 is 12 amino acids. DNA for the CDR3: TGTGCTTCAGGGAGGACGACGAGTGAGCAGTTCTTC. It yields the protein CASGRTTSEQFF. The full variable domain, completed using reference TRBV7-6 and TRBJ2-1, is GAGVSQSPRYKVTKRGQDVALRCDPISGHVSLYWYRQALGQGPEFLTYFNYEAQQDKSGLPNDRFSAERPEGSISTLTIQRTEQRDSAMYRCASGRTTSEQFFGPGTRLTVL.

This clonotype was detected only a few times. CDR3 in amino acids: CASSLTVLKAQHF. In DNA, the CDR3 is TGTGCCAGCAGTTTAACGGTTCTTAAGGCCCAGCATTTT. V usage is TRBV12-3 or TRBV12-4 and J usage is TRBJ1-5; D is ambiguous. The ends were cut back, 2 bases at V and 11 bases at J, with 13 bases in the middle. CDR3 length: 13 amino acids.

Only a few counts were recorded for this clonotype. The chain joins TRBV11-2 to TRBJ2-7, with 8 bases lining up with TRBD2. There are 15 residues in the CDR3. V lost 7 bases, J lost 3 bases, and 11 bases stayed unmatched. Germline assignment: CDR1 SGHAT and CDR2 FQNNGV. The CDR3 reads CASTLALAGDYEQYF. As DNA, the CDR3 is TGTGCCAGCACCCTCGCCCTAGCGGGCGACTACGAGCAGTACTTC.

This clonotype was seen a few times. An end of the junction does not agree with germline; a read error may underlie this. This chain uses TRBV20-1 with TRBJ2-7, with D uncertain. The germline CDR1 and CDR2 sequences are DFQATT and SNEGSKA (reference sequence). The CDR3 totals 13 residues. The CDR3 is CSARVLVPHEQYF. The CDR3 DNA reads as TGCAGTGCCAGAGTCTTAGTTCCCCACGAGCAGTACTTC.

This clonotype was seen many times. The rearrangement joins TRBV7-2 to TRBJ2-2, with D unresolved. There are 13 residues in the CDR3. The germline V gene encodes CDR1 SGHTA and CDR2 FQGNSA. V shed 1 base and J shed 6 bases, with 6 bases lying between them. The CDR3 bases are TGTGCCAGCAGCTTAGGTTATGCCGGGGAGCTGTTTTTT. Its translation: CASSLGYAGELFF.